The entry below describes one T cell receptor beta chain. The sample originates from a study of blood T cell repertoires in COVID-19. Original analysis: Estimated nucleated cell counts came from reference gene primer amplification. The repertoire was sequenced with immunoSEQ multiplex PCR; TCRdb's copy has only in-frame clones and lacks some. V and J calls and clone size follow that table, whereas D and trimming were derived from the DNA. The data show about 15,000 clones, approximately 73% seen once. The sample was peripheral blood. This TCR was sampled from a man between 65 and 85 years old with acute or convalescent COVID-19.

CDR3 in DNA: TGTGCCACCCAGGGTTTTGGCTTATTGAGCACAGATACGCAGTATTTT. It codes for CATQGFGLLSTDTQYF. The genes are TRBV10-3 and TRBJ2-3; a weak D match, TRBD1 (5 bases). The germline V and J ends were trimmed by 10 bases and 0 bases, with 20 bases remaining between them. Germline assignment: CDR1 ENHRY and CDR2 SYGVKD. The CDR3 contains 16 residues.